Shown below are 14 T cell receptor beta chains from a single sample sequenced in a study of long-term antiretroviral therapy in people with HIV. The run of the v3.0 immunoSEQ assay was at survey level. The method was immunoSEQ multiplex PCR; TCRdb's version includes in-frame clones alone and lacks a portion of them. Of more than 11,000 clones in the sample, roughly three quarters were seen once. Sequenced here: unsorted PBMCs, sampled 3.1 years after starting antiretroviral therapy. All receptors come from a man aged 35 to 55 with HIV.

The chain couples TRBV11-2 to TRBJ1-4; D unresolved. Germline loops: CDR1 SGHAT, CDR2 FQNNGV. Trimming removed 1 base at V and 5 bases at J, with 14 bases between. The length of the CDR3 is 16 residues. The DNA for the CDR3 is TGTGCCAGCAGCTTAGTCGGCGGAGCGTTGAATGAAAAACTGTTTTTT. It specifies CASSLVGGALNEKLFF. The full variable domain, in which reference TRBV11-2 and TRBJ1-4 provide the parts outside the CDR3, is EAGVAQSPRYKIIEKRQSVAFWCNPISGHATLYWYQQILGQGPKLLIQFQNNGVVDDSQLPKDRFSAERLKGVDSTLKIQPAKLEDSAVYLCASSLVGGALNEKLFFGSGTQLSVL.

The chain is built from TRBV30 and TRBJ2-5; TRBD1 is a possible D gene (6 bases). The ends were cut back, 3 bases at V and 4 bases at J, with 12 bases in the middle. CDR1 is GTSNPN and CDR2 is SVGIG in the germline V gene (reference sequence). The CDR3 loop spans 13 amino acids. CDR3 region: CAWREGTPETQYF. The CDR3 coding sequence is TGTGCCTGGAGAGAAGGGACACCAGAGACCCAGTACTTC.

The chain links TRBV7-9 to TRBJ2-3, with D perhaps assigned TRBD1 or TRBD2 (6 bases each). Trimming removed 3 bases from V and 2 bases from J, with 9 bases in between. CDR3 size: 14 residues. Germline CDR1 and CDR2: SEHNR and FQNEAQ (reference sequence). The DNA of the CDR3 is TGTGCCAGCAGCTTGGGGGGCCTCACAGATACGCAGTATTTT. Its protein product is CASSLGGLTDTQYF.

This clone was detected only a few times. The chain uses TRBV29-1 and TRBJ1-3; no firm D call. V was clipped by 4 bases and J by 2 bases, with 9 bases between them. Germline loops: CDR1 SQVTM, CDR2 ANQGSEA. The CDR3 contains 13 residues. CDR3: CSVAVGAGNTIYF. The CDR3 nucleotides read TGCAGCGTTGCCGTAGGAGCTGGAAACACCATATATTTT. The variable domain in full, completed from reference TRBV29-1 and TRBJ1-3, reads SAVISQKPSRDICQRGTSLTIQCQVDSQVTMMFWYRQQPGQSLTLIATANQGSEATYESGFVIDKFPISRPNLTFSTLTVSNMSPEDSSIYLCSVAVGAGNTIYFGEGSWLTVV.

This clone was picked up a small number of times. The chain recombines TRBV7-8 with TRBJ2-7; tentatively, D is TRBD1 (5 bases). This CDR3 contains 12 residues. Germline lookup yields CDR1 SGHVS and CDR2 FQNEAQ. V lost 5 bases and J lost 5, with 10 bases in between. CDR3 in amino acids: CASSLTGDEQYF. As DNA, the CDR3 is TGTGCCAGCAGCCTCACAGGTGACGAGCAGTACTTC.

There are a few counts of this clone. The chain recombines TRBV2 with TRBJ2-5, with D possibly matching TRBD2 (6 bases). The germline V and J ends were trimmed by 8 bases and 4 bases, with 20 bases remaining between them. Germline V CDR1 and CDR2: SNHLY, FYNNEI. The CDR3 consists of 15 residues. The CDR3 DNA sequence: TGTGCCAGCTCCCGGAGGGGCTCGGAGGGAGAGACCCAGTACTTC. It codes for CASSRRGSEGETQYF.

The gene calls are TRBV2 and TRBJ2-7; D unresolved. CDR3 length equals 13 residues. CDR1 is SNHLY and CDR2 is FYNNEI in the germline V gene. V gave up 1 base and J gave up 3 bases, with 7 bases separating them. The CDR3 loop is CASSEVGYYEQYF. DNA of the CDR3: TGTGCCAGCAGTGAAGTTGGGTACTACGAGCAGTACTTC. The variable domain in full, with the rest retrieved from reference TRBV2 and TRBJ2-7, is EPEVTQTPSHQVTQMGQEVILRCVPISNHLYFYWYRQILGQKVEFLVSFYNNEISEKSEIFDDQFSVERPDGSNFTLKIRSTKLEDSAMYFCASSEVGYYEQYFGPGTRLTVT.

The chain uses TRBV7-9 and TRBJ1-2; unclear D gene. Germline CDR1 is SEHNR and CDR2 is FQNEAQ (reference sequence). V was trimmed by 5 bases and J by 0 bases, leaving 10 bases between them. The CDR3 has 14 residues. CDR3 protein: CASSLPVSNYGYTF. CDR3 sequence (DNA): TGTGCCAGCAGCCTCCCCGTGTCTAACTATGGCTACACCTTC. Looking up the rest from reference TRBV7-9 and TRBJ1-2 gives the full variable domain: DTGVSQNPRHKITKRGQNVTFRCDPISEHNRLYWYRQTLGQGPEFLTYFQNEAQLEKSRLLSDRFSAERPKGSFSTLEIQRTEQGDSAMYLCASSLPVSNYGYTFGSGTRLTVV.

The V call is TRBV10-3, the J call TRBJ1-2, with TRBD1 as a possible D gene (6 bases). V lost 4 bases, J lost 7 bases, and 10 bases lay in between. The germline CDR1 and CDR2 sequences are ENHRY and SYGVKD. The CDR3 contains 12 residues. DNA of the CDR3: TGTGCCATCAGTGCCGACAGGACTGGCTACACCTTC. Protein sequence: CAISADRTGYTF.

Worth noting for this clone: The junction departs from germline at one end; a sequencing error may be responsible. The chain employs TRBV6-1 and TRBJ1-6, with a tentative D call TRBD1 (5 bases). The germline gives CDR1 MNHNS, CDR2 SASEGT. The CDR3 spans 14 residues. The CDR3 loop reads CACSLRGGDSPLHF. The CDR3 bases are TGTGCCTGCAGCCTCCGGGGCGGGGATTCACCCCTCCACTTT.

A few counts support this clone. The gene calls are TRBV5-1 and TRBJ1-1; D call uncertain. The CDR3 is made up of 14 amino acids. Trimming stripped 4 bases from V and 1 base from J, with 11 bases between. Germline V CDR1 and CDR2: SGHRS, YFSETQ. Written as DNA, the CDR3 is TGCGCCAGCAGCGACGGAGATGGGAACACTGAAGCTTTCTTT. This gives the protein CASSDGDGNTEAFF.

CDR3 DNA: TGTGCCAGCAGCTCGACAGGCAACTATGGCTACACCTTC. It codes for CASSSTGNYGYTF. The chain combines TRBV6-5 with TRBJ1-2, with D perhaps matching TRBD1 (6 bases). V gave up 6 bases and J gave up 2 bases, with 10 bases separating them. Germline loops: CDR1 MNHEY, CDR2 SVGAGI. This CDR3 region has 13 residues.

The chain uses TRBV25-1 and TRBJ1-1; D ambiguous. CDR1 is MGHDK and CDR2 is SYGVNS in the germline V gene. Trimming left V 3 bases short and J 5 bases short, with 19 bases between. This CDR3 comprises 16 residues. The CDR3 bases are TGTGCCAGCAGTGATCAGTACAGCCCCCCGGGGACTGAAGCTTTCTTT. Its translation is CASSDQYSPPGTEAFF.

V and J are TRBV2 and TRBJ2-7; D gene unclear. Trimming removed 1 base from V and 1 base from J, with 5 bases in between. This CDR3 comprises 13 residues. Germline V gene sequence: CDR1 SNHLY, CDR2 FYNNEI. In DNA form, the CDR3 reads TGTGCCAGCAGTGAAGGGGCATCCTACGAGCAGTACTTC. The encoded protein is CASSEGASYEQYF.